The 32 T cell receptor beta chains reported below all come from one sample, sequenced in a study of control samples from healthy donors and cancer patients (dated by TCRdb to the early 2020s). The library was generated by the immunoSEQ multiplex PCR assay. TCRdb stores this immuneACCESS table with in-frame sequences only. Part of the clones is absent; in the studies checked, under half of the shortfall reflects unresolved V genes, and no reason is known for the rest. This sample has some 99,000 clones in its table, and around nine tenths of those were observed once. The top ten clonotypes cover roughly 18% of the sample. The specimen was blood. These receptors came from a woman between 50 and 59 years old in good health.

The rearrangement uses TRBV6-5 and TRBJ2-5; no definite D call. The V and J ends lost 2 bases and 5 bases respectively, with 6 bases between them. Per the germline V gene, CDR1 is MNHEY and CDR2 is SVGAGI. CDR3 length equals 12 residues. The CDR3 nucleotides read TGTGCCAGCAGTTACAGGGATGAGACCCAGTACTTC. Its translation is CASSYRDETQYF.

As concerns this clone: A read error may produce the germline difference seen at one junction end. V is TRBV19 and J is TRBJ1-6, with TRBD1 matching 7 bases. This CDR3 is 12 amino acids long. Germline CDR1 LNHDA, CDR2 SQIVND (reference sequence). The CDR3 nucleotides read TGTGCCAGTAGTCCCGATGGGGACAGCCGACTTTTT. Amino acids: CASSPDGDSRLF.

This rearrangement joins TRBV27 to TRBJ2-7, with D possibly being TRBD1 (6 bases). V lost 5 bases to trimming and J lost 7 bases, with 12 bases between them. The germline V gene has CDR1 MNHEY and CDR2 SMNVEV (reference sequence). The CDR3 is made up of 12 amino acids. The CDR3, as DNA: TGTGCCAGCAGTCCGAACAGGGTTGAGCAGTACTTC. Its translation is CASSPNRVEQYF.

The CDR3 DNA is TGTGCCCATCAGCGACAGCTCTTTGGGGGCAATCAGCCCCAGCATTTT. Translated: CAHQRQLFGGNQPQHF. V usage is TRBV2 and J usage is TRBJ1-5, with D possibly being TRBD1 (5 bases). The germline V gene encodes CDR1 SNHLY and CDR2 FYNNEI. The CDR3 is 16 amino acids. Between the trimmed V and J ends, which lost 11 bases and 2 bases, there was a span of 22 bases.

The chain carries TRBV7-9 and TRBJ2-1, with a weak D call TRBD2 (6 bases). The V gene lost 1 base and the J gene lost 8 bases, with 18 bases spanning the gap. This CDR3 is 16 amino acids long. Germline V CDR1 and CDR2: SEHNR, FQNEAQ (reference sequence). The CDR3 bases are TGTGCCAGCAGCTTAGGTTGGGACTGGAGAAACGATGAGCAGTTCTTC. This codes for CASSLGWDWRNDEQFF.

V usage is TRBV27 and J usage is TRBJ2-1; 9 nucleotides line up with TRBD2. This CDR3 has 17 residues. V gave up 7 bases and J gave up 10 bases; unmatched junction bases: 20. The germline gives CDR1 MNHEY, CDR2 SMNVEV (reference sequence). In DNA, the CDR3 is TGTGCCAGCACCGATGAGAAGGCGGGAGGGAATTATTACGAGCAGTTCTTC. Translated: CASTDEKAGGNYYEQFF.

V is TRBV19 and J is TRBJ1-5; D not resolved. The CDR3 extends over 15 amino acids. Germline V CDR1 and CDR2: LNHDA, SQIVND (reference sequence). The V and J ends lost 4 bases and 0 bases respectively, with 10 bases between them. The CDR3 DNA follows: TGTGCCAGTAGTACAGACGGTTATAGCAATCAGCCCCAGCATTTT. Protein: CASSTDGYSNQPQHF.

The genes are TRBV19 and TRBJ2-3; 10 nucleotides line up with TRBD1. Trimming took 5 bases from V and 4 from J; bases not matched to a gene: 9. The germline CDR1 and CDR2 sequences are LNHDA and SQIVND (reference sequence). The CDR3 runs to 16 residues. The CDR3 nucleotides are TGTGCCAGTAGTTTCGATCCGGGACAGGGGTCAGATACGCAGTATTTT. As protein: CASSFDPGQGSDTQYF.

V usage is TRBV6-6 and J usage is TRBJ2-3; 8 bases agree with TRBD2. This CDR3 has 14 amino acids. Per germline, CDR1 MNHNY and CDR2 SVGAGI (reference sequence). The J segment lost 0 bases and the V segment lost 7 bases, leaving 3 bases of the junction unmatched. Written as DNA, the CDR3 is TGTGCCAGCATCCTAGCGGGCAGCACAGATACGCAGTATTTT. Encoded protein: CASILAGSTDTQYF.

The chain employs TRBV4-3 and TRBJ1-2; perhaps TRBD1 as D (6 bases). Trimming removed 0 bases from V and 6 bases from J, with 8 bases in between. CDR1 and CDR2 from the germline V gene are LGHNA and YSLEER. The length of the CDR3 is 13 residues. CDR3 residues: CASSQDRGNGYTF. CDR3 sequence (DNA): TGCGCCAGCAGCCAAGACAGGGGCAATGGCTACACCTTC.

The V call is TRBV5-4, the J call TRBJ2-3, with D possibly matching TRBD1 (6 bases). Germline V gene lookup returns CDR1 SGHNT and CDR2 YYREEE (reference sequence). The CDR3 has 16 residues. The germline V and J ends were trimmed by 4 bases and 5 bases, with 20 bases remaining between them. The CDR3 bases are TGTGCCAGCAGCCATAGATCGGGGCCCAGGGGAGATACGCAGTATTTT. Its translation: CASSHRSGPRGDTQYF.

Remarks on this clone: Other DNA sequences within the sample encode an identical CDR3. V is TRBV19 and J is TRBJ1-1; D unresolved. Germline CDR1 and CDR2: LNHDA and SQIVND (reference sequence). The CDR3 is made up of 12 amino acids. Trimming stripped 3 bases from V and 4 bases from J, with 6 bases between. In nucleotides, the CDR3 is TGTGCCAGTAGTATCGGACGCACTGAAGCTTTCTTT. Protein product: CASSIGRTEAFF. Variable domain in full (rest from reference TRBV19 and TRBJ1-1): DGGITQSPKYLFRKEGQNVTLSCEQNLNHDAMYWYRQDPGQGLRLIYYSQIVNDFQKGDIAEGYSVSREKKESFPLTVTSAQKNPTAFYLCASSIGRTEAFFGQGTRLTVV.

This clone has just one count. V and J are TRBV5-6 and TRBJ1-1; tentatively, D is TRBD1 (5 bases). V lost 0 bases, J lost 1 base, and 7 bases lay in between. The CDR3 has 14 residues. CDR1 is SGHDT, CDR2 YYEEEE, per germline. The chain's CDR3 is CASSLGDRNTEAFF. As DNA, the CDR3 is TGTGCCAGCAGCTTGGGGGACCGGAACACTGAAGCTTTCTTT.

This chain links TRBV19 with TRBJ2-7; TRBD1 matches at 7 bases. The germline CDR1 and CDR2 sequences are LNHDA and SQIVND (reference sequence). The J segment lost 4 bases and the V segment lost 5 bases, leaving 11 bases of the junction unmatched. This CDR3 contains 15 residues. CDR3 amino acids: CASSVFSGTAYEQYF. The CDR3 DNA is TGTGCCAGTAGTGTATTTAGTGGGACAGCTTACGAGCAGTACTTC. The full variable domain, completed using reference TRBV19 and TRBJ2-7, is DGGITQSPKYLFRKEGQNVTLSCEQNLNHDAMYWYRQDPGQGLRLIYYSQIVNDFQKGDIAEGYSVSREKKESFPLTVTSAQKNPTAFYLCASSVFSGTAYEQYFGPGTRLTVT.

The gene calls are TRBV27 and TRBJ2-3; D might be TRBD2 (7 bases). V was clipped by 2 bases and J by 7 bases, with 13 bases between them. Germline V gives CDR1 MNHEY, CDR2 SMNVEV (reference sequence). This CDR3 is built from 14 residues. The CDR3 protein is CASSLKGGDHTQYF. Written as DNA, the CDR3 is TGTGCCAGCAGTTTAAAGGGGGGGGATCATACGCAGTATTTT.

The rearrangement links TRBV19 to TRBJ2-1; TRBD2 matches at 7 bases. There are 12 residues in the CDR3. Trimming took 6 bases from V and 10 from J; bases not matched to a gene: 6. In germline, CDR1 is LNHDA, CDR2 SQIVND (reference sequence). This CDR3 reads CASRRGLDEQFF. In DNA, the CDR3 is TGTGCCAGTAGGAGAGGACTAGACGAGCAGTTCTTC.

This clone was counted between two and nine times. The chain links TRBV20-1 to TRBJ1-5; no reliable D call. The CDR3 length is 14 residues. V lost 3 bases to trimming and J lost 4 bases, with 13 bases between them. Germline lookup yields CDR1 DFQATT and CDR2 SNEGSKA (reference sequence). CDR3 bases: TGCAGTGCTAGTACGTTACGGGATAATCAGCCCCAGCATTTT. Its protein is CSASTLRDNQPQHF.

The CDR3 loop reads CASSPTDTQYF. The CDR3 DNA reads TGTGCCAGCAGTCCAACAGATACGCAGTATTTT. J is TRBJ2-3 and V is TRBV27, with D hard to call. Germline CDR1 and CDR2: MNHEY and SMNVEV (reference sequence). Between the trimmed V and J ends, which lost 5 bases and 3 bases, there was a span of 3 bases. CDR3 size: 11 residues.

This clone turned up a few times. The DNA of the CDR3 is TGTGCCAGCAGCCTCGGTTGGGGGCGCGAAAAACTGTTTTTT. The encoded protein is CASSLGWGREKLFF. The genes are TRBV11-2 and TRBJ1-4; perhaps TRBD1 as D (6 bases). Germline V gene data show CDR1 as SGHAT and CDR2 as FQNNGV. Trimming shortened V by 5 bases and J by 8 bases, and 15 bases separated the two germline ends. The CDR3 has 14 residues.

The CDR3 DNA is TGTGCCAGCAGCCTCACTAGCGGGGGGGTGAAAACGCAGTATTTT. Encoded protein: CASSLTSGGVKTQYF. This chain links TRBV7-2 with TRBJ2-3; 13 bases align to TRBD2. The CDR3 has 15 residues. After removal of 5 bases from V and 9 bases from J, the junction contained 8 bases not matched to a gene. Germline V gene data show CDR1 as SGHTA and CDR2 as FQGNSA.

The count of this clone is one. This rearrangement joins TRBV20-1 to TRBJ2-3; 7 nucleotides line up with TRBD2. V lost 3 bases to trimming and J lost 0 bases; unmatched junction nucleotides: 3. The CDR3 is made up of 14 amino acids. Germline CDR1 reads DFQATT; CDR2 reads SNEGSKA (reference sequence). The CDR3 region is CSASPSGSTDTQYF. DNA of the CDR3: TGCAGTGCTAGTCCTAGCGGAAGCACAGATACGCAGTATTTT.

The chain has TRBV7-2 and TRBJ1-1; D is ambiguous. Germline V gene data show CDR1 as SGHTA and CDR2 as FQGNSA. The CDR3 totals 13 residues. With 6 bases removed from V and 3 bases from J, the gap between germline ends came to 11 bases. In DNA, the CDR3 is TGTGCCAGCAGGCCCCAAGGGTACACTGAAGCTTTCTTT. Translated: CASRPQGYTEAFF.

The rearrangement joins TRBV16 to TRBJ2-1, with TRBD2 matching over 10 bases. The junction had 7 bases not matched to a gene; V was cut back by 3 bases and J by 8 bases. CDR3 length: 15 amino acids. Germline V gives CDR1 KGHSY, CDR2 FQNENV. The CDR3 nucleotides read TGTGCCAGCAGCCAGAGGGCTAGCGGGGGCGATGAGCAGTTCTTC. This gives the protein CASSQRASGGDEQFF.

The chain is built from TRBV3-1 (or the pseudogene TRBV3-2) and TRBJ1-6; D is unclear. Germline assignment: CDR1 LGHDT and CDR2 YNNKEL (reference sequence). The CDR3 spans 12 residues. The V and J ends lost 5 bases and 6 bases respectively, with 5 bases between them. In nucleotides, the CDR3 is TGTGCCAGCAGCGTTGTTAATTCACCCCTCCACTTT. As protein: CASSVVNSPLHF.

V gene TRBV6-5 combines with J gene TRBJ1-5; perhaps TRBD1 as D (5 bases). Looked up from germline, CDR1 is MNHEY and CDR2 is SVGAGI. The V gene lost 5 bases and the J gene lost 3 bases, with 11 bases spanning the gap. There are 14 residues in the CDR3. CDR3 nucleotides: TGTGCCAGCAGTCCAAGGGGTACCAATCAGCCCCAGCATTTT. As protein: CASSPRGTNQPQHF.

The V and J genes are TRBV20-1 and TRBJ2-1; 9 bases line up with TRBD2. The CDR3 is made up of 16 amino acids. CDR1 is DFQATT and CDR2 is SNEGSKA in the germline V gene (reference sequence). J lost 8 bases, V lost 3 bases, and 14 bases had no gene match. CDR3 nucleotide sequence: TGCAGTGCTAGTAACGAATTGCTAGCGGGACGGGATGAGCAGTTCTTC. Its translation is CSASNELLAGRDEQFF.

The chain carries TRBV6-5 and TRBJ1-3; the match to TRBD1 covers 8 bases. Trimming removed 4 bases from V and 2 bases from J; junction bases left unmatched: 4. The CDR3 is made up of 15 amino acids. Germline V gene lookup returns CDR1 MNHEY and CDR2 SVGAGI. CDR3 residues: CASSFQTGAGNTIYF. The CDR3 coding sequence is TGTGCCAGCAGTTTTCAGACAGGGGCTGGAAACACCATATATTTT.

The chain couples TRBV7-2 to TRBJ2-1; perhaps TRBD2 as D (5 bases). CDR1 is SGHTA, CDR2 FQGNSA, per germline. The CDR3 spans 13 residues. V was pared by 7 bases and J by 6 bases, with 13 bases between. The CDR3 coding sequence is TGTGCCAGCACCATCGGGATTCTCAATGAGCAGTTCTTC. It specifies CASTIGILNEQFF.

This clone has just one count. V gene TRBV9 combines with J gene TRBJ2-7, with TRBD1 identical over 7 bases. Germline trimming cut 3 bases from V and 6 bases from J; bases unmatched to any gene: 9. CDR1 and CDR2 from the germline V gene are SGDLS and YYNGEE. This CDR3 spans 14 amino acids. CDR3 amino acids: CASSAGTARVEQYF. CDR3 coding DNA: TGTGCCAGCAGCGCCGGGACAGCCCGAGTCGAGCAGTACTTC.

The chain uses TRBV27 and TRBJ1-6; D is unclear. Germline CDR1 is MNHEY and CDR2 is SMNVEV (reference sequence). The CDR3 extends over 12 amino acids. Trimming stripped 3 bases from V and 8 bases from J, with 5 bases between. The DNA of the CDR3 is TGTGCCAGCAGTTTTTCCCATTCACCCCTCCACTTT. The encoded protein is CASSFSHSPLHF.

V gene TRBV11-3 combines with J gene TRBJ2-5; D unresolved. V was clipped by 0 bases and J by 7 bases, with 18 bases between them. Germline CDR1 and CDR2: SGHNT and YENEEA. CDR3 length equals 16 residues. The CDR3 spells CASSLDVAPVVGTQYF. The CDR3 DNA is TGTGCCAGCAGCTTAGATGTGGCGCCAGTGGTGGGGACCCAGTACTTC.

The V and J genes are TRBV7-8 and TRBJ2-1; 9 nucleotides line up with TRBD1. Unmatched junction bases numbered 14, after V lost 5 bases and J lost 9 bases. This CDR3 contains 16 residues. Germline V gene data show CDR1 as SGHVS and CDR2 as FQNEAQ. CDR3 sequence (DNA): TGTGCCAGCAGCCTAGGGGGGACAGGGCAGGAGGGTGAGCAGTTCTTC. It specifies CASSLGGTGQEGEQFF. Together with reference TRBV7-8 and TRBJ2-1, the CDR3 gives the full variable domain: GAGVSQSPRYKVAKRGQDVALRCDPISGHVSLFWYQQALGQGPEFLTYFQNEAQLDKSGLPSDRFFAERPEGSVSTLKIQRTQQEDSAVYLCASSLGGTGQEGEQFFGPGTRLTVL.